This T cell receptor (beta chain) was recovered during a study of CD8+ T cells in alopecia areata. Stated treatment: oral pan-JAK inhibitor, 5-10 mg twice daily. cDNA reverse transcribed from extracted RNA served as the sequencing template. TCRdb keeps only in-frame clones here, not all; method: immunoSEQ multiplex PCR. The repertoire includes 190,000 or so clones, roughly three fifths of them detected once, and 10% to 15% sits in the top ten. After removal of 6 bases from V and 2 bases from J, the junction contained 6 bases not matched to a gene. CDR3 length equals 15 residues. The germline gives CDR1 SQVTM, CDR2 ANQGSEA.

V and J are TRBV29-1 and TRBJ2-3, with 12 bases aligning to TRBD2. This TCR derives from a human donor with alopecia areata. The starting material was CD8+ T cells sorted from blood, obtained at week 24, from a patient treated with tofacitinib. In nucleotides, the CDR3 is TGCAGCGTGCCCACTAGCGGGGGGCCCACAGATACGCAGTATTTT. It encodes CSVPTSGGPTDTQYF.